This T cell receptor (beta chain) came from a study of shared clonotypes between healthy human individuals. About the study: CD4 naive cells filled three plates per donor, CD4 memory three, CD8 naive two and CD8 memory one. Findings and limits, study-wide: All-four-donor shared clonotypes had higher generation probabilities than non-shared clonotypes did. Sharing of clonotypes among donors was expected to vary with sequencing depth.

Comment on this clone: Its antigen is not known.

This was a deep-level run. TCRdb's copy holds only in-frame clones and misses some; the assay was immunoSEQ multiplex PCR. The sample includes 800,000 or so clones, roughly 96% of them seen just once. CD8 cells classed as naive were CD45RO-negative and positively selected for CCR7, excluding terminally differentiated effector memory CD45RA+ cells. In germline, CDR1 is LNHDA, CDR2 SQIVND (reference sequence). This CDR3 has 16 amino acids. V gave up 5 bases and J gave up 0 bases, with 14 bases separating them. V gene TRBV19 combines with J gene TRBJ2-1, with unresolved D. This clonotype originated in a young man in good health. Input material: naive CD8+ T cells sorted from blood. For the CDR3, the DNA is TGTGCCAGTAGTGGGTTACCCATTAGCTCCTACAATGAGCAGTTCTTC. Translated: CASSGLPISSYNEQFF. Supplemented by reference TRBV19 and TRBJ2-1, the full variable domain reads DGGITQSPKYLFRKEGQNVTLSCEQNLNHDAMYWYRQDPGQGLRLIYYSQIVNDFQKGDIAEGYSVSREKKESFPLTVTSAQKNPTAFYLCASSGLPISSYNEQFFGPGTRLTVL.